The clone carrying this TCR beta chain has a handful of counts. These data are taken from a study of metastatic and nonmetastatic thyroid tumors. Treatment of any kind had been given to no patient before thyroid surgery. TCRdb re-analyzed the PCR reads using MiXCR. The table has over 20,000 clones, around 30% seen once. CDR1 and CDR2 (germline): LNHDA, SQIVND (reference sequence). Deletions cut 6 bases from V and 6 bases from J, with 15 bases between. This CDR3 has 14 amino acids. What was sequenced was blood. This sequence joins TRBV19 and TRBJ2-1; tentatively, D is TRBD2 (6 bases). This receptor was obtained from a female donor with papillary thyroid cancer or a benign thyroid nodule (not recorded which). Some clones in this sample may be carry-over from other donors' samples. Written as DNA, the CDR3 is TGTGCCAGTAGCATGCTGGAGGGAGGCAATGAGCAGTTCTTC. Its protein product is CASSMLEGGNEQFF.